This T cell receptor beta chain was observed in a study of blood T cell repertoires in COVID-19. Whole-study context: Acute-phase and convalescent COVID-19 samples originated in the United States, Italy and Spain. Sample material is recorded as cDNA or gDNA derived from T cells, B-cell-depleted T cells, or PBMCs.

Original handling: Researchers report that nucleated cell counts were estimated from reference gene primer amplification. Method: immunoSEQ multiplex PCR; TCRdb's copy keeps in-frame clones and lacks some. V and J calls and clone size come straight from that table; D and trimming were deduced from the DNA. The sample records 150,000 to 200,000 clones, around four fifths being singletons. The J segment lost 1 base and the V segment lost 4 bases, leaving 4 bases of the junction unmatched. This CDR3 has 15 amino acids. CDR1 SGHAT and CDR2 FQNNGV come from the germline V gene. V is TRBV11-2 and J is TRBJ1-1; 9 positions match TRBD1. The TCR comes from a man aged 65 to 79 with acute or convalescent COVID-19. Sequencing was done on a sample of peripheral blood. The CDR3 spells CASSSRDRANTEAFF. The CDR3 nucleotides are TGTGCCAGCAGCTCCCGGGACAGGGCGAACACTGAAGCTTTCTTT.